The TCR beta chain under discussion was sequenced for a study of T-cell memory formation after mild COVID-19. 5'RACE, which relied on constant-segment primers, yielded TCR alpha and TCR beta cDNA libraries carrying sample barcodes and UMIs. TCRdb analysed the 5' RACE reads with MiXCR anew, one entry per CDR3 protein. Counted here are 550,000 to 600,000 distinct CDR3 sequences, less than 25% occurring once; the ten biggest clones make up 7% to 9%. Germline lookup yields CDR1 SGHTA and CDR2 FQGNSA. The junction had 5 bases not matched to a gene; V was cut back by 1 base and J by 5 bases. This CDR3 has 15 residues. In regard to this clonotype: The antigen is not known.

Study-level findings and limits: Contracting clones, day 15 to 85, had balanced CD4/CD8, and later expanders favored CD4+. Some responding clones appeared in pre-infection memory, suggesting cross-reactive memory joined. Confirmation was lacking for SARS-CoV-2 specificity of second-wave clones that peaked on day 37.

The sample comprised PBMCs or a T cell subset sorted from them (not recorded which). This sequence joins TRBV7-2 and TRBJ2-1; 7 bases match TRBD2. The TCR sequence derives from an adult woman who had mild COVID-19 (a few samples of this study predate the infection). Cell type and time point are not known. CDR3 region: CASSLVGGSHNEQFF. In nucleotides, the CDR3 is TGTGCCAGCAGCTTAGTGGGGGGGTCCCACAATGAGCAGTTCTTC.